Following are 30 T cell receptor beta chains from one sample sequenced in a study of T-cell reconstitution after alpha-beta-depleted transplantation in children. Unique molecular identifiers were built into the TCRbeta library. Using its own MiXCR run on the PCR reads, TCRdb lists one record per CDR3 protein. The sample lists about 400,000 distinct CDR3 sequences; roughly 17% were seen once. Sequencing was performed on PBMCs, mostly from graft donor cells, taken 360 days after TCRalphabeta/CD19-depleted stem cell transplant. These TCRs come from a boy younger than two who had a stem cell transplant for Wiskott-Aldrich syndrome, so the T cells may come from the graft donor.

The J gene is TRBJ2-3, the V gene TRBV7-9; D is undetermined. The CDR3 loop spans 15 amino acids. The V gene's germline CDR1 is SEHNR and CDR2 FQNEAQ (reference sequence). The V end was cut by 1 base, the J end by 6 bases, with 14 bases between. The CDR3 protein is CASSLVTSLADTQYF. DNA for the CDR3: TGTGCCAGCAGCTTAGTCACTTCTTTGGCGGATACGCAGTATTTT. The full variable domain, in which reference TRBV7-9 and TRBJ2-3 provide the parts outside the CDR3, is DTGVSQNPRHKITKRGQNVTFRCDPISEHNRLYWYRQTLGQGPEFLTYFQNEAQLEKSRLLSDRFSAERPKGSFSTLEIQRTEQGDSAMYLCASSLVTSLADTQYFGPGTRLTVL.

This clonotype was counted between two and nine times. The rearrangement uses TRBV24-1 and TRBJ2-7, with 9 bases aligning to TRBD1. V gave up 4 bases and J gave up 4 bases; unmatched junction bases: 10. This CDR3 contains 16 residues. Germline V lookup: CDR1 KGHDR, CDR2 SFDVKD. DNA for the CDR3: TGTGCCACCAGTGAGGGACAGGGCCCTCGTGGGTACGAGCAGTACTTC. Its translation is CATSEGQGPRGYEQYF.

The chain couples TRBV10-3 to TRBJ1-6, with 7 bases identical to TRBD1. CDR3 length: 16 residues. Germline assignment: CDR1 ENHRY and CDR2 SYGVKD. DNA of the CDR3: TGTGCTACTCGGACAGGCCGTCCGACTTATAATTCACCCCTCCACTTT. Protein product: CATRTGRPTYNSPLHF.

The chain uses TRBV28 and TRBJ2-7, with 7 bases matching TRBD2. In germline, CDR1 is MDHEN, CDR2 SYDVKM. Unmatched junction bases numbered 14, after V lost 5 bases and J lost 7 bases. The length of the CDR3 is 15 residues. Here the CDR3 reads CASSISSGFHWEQYF. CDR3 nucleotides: TGTGCCAGCAGTATATCTAGCGGCTTTCATTGGGAGCAGTACTTC. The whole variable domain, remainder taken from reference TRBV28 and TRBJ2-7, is DVKVTQSSRYLVKRTGEKVFLECVQDMDHENMFWYRQDPGLGLRLIYFSYDVKMKEKGDIPEGYSVSREKKERFSLILESASTNQTSMYLCASSISSGFHWEQYFGPGTRLTVT.

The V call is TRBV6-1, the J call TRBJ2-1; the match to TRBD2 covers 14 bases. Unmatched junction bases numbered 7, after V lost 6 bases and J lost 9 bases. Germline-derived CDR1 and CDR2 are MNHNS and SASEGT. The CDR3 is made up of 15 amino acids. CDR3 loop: CASSPWTSGRSEQFF. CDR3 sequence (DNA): TGTGCCAGCAGCCCTTGGACTAGCGGGAGGAGTGAGCAGTTCTTC.

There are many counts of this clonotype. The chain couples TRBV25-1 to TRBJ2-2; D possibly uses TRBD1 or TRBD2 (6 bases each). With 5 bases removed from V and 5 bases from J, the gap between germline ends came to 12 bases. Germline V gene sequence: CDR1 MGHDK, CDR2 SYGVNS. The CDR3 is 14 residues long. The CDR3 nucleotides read TGTGCCAGCAGTAAAAGGGGGGTTACCGGGGAGCTGTTTTTT. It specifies CASSKRGVTGELFF.

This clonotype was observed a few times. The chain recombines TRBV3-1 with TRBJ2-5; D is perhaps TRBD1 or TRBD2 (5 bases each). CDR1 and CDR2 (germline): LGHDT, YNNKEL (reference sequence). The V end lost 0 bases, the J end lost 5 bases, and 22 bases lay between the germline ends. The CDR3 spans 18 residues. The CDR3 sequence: CASSQDIMGTILGETQYF. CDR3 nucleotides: TGTGCCAGCAGCCAAGATATCATGGGGACCATCCTGGGGGAGACCCAGTACTTC.

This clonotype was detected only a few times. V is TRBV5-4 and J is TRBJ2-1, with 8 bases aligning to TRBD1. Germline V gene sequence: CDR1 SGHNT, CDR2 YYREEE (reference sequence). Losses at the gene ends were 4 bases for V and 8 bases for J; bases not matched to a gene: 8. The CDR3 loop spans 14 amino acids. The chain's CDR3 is CASSPRTGWDEQFF. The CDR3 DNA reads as TGTGCCAGCAGCCCTAGGACAGGGTGGGATGAGCAGTTCTTC.

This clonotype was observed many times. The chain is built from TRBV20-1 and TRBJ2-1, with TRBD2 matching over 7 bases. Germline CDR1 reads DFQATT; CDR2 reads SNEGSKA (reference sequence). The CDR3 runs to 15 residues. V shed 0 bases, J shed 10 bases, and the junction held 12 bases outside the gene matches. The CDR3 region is CSAREAGVTRVEQFF. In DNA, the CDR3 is TGCAGTGCTAGAGAGGCGGGAGTGACTCGGGTAGAGCAGTTCTTC.

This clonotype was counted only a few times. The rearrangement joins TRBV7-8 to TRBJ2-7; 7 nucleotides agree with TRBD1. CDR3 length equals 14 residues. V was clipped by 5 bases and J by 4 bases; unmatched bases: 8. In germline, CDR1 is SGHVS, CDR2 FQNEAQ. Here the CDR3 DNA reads TGTGCCAGCAGCCACCGGACAGGACATTACGAGCAGTACTTC. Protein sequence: CASSHRTGHYEQYF.

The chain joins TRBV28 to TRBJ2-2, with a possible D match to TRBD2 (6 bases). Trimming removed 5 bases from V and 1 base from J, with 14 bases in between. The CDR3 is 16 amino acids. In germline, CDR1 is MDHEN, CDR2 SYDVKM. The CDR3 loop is CASSPLGRENTGELFF. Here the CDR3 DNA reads TGTGCCAGCAGTCCCCTGGGGCGGGAGAACACCGGGGAGCTGTTTTTT.

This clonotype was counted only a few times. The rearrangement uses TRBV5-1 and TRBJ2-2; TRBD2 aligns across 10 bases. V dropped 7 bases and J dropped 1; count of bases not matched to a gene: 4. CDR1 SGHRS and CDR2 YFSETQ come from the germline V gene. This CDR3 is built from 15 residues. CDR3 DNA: TGCGCCAGCGGAAGGACTAGCGGGAACACCGGGGAGCTGTTTTTT. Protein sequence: CASGRTSGNTGELFF.

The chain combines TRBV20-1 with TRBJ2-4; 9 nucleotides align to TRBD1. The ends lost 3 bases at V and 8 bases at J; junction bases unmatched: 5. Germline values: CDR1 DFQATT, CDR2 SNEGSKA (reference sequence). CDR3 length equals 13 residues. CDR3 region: CSARGQGLDIQYF. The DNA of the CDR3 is TGCAGTGCTAGGGGACAGGGATTAGACATTCAGTACTTC.

The CDR3: CAISEIGGGLGANVLTF. The CDR3 region has the DNA TGTGCCATCAGTGAGATTGGGGGGGGGCTTGGGGCCAACGTCCTGACTTTC. V is TRBV10-3 and J is TRBJ2-6, with D perhaps matching TRBD2 (7 bases). The CDR3 spans 17 residues. Germline loops: CDR1 ENHRY, CDR2 SYGVKD. V lost 2 bases and J 3 bases, leaving 14 bases between the germline ends.

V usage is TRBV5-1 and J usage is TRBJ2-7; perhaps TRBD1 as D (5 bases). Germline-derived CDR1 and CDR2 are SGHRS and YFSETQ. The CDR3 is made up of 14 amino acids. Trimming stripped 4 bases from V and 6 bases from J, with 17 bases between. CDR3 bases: TGCGCCAGCAGCCTGAGCGTGGGGCCGGGCGAGCAGTACTTC. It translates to CASSLSVGPGEQYF.

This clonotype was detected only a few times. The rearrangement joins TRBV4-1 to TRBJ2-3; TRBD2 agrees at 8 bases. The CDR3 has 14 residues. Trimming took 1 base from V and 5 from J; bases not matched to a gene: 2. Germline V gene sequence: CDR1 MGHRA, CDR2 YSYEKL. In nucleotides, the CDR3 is TGCGCCAGCAGCCAAGCAGCGGGGGAAGATACGCAGTATTTT. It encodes CASSQAAGEDTQYF.

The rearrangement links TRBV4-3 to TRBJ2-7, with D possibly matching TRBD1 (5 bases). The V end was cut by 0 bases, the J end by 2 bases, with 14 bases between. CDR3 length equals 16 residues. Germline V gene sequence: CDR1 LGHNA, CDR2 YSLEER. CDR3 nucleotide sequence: TGCGCCAGCAGCCAAGATCGGGTGTTCAGGGCCTACGAGCAGTACTTC. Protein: CASSQDRVFRAYEQYF.

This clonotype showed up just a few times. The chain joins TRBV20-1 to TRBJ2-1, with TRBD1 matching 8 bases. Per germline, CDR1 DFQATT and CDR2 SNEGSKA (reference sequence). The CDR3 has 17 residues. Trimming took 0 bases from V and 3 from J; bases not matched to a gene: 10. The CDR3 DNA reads TGCAGTGCTAGAGATCCTTTTGGACAGGGCAGCTACAATGAGCAGTTCTTC. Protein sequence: CSARDPFGQGSYNEQFF.

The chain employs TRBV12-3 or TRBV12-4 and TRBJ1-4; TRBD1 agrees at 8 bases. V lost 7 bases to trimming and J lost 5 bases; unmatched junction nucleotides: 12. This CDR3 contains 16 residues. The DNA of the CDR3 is TGTGCCAGCACCCTAAGGAGTGGGACAGGCAATGAAAAACTGTTTTTT. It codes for CASTLRSGTGNEKLFF.

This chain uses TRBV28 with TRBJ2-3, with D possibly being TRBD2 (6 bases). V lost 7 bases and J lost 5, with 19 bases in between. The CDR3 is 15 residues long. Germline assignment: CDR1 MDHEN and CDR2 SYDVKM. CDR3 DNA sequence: TGTGCCAGCACCACCGGCGGGCGGGGATTAGATACGCAGTATTTT. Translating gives CASTTGGRGLDTQYF. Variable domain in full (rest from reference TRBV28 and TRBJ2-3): DVKVTQSSRYLVKRTGEKVFLECVQDMDHENMFWYRQDPGLGLRLIYFSYDVKMKEKGDIPEGYSVSREKKERFSLILESASTNQTSMYLCASTTGGRGLDTQYFGPGTRLTVL.

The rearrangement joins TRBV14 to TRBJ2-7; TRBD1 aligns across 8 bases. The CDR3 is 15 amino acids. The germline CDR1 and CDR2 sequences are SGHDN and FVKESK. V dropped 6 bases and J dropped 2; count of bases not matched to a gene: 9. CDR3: CASRIQGAPTYEQYF. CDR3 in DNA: TGTGCCAGCAGAATCCAGGGGGCCCCTACCTACGAGCAGTACTTC. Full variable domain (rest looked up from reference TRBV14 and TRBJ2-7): EAGVTQFPSHSVIEKGQTVTLRCDPISGHDNLYWYRRVMGKEIKFLLHFVKESKQDESGMPNNRFLAERTGGTYSTLKVQPAELEDSGVYFCASRIQGAPTYEQYFGPGTRLTVT.

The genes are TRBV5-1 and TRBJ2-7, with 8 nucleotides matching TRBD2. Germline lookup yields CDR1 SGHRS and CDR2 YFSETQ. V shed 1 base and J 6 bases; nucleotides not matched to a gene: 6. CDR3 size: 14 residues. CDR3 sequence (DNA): TGCGCCAGCAGCTTGTACCGGGGGGGCGCCGAGCAGTACTTC. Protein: CASSLYRGGAEQYF. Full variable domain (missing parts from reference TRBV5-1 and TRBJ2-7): KAGVTQTPRYLIKTRGQQVTLSCSPISGHRSVSWYQQTPGQGLQFLFEYFSETQRNKGNFPGRFSGRQFSNSRSEMNVSTLELGDSALYLCASSLYRGGAEQYFGPGTRLTVT.

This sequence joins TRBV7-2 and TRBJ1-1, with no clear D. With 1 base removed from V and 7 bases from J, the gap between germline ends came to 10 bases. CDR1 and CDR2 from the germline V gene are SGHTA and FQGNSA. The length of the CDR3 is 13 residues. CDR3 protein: CASSLVGGFEAFF. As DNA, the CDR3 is TGTGCCAGCAGCTTAGTTGGCGGTTTTGAAGCTTTCTTT.

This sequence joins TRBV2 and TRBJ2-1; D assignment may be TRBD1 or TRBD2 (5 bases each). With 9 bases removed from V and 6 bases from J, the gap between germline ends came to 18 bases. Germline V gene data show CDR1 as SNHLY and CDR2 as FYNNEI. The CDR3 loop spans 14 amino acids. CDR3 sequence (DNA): TGTGCCAGAGACCGGGACCCCCAGGCCAATGAGCAGTTCTTC. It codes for CARDRDPQANEQFF.

The CDR3 DNA follows: TGTGCCAGCAGCGGATCCTGGACAGGGGCTGGCTATGGCTACACCTTC. It translates to CASSGSWTGAGYGYTF. This chain connects TRBV7-9 to TRBJ1-2, with 9 bases that match TRBD1. Losses at the gene ends were 5 bases for V and 4 bases for J; bases not matched to a gene: 11. The CDR3 sequence is 16 residues long. Germline V gives CDR1 SEHNR, CDR2 FQNEAQ (reference sequence). The full variable domain, with the rest looked up from reference TRBV7-9 and TRBJ1-2, is DTGVSQNPRHKITKRGQNVTFRCDPISEHNRLYWYRQTLGQGPEFLTYFQNEAQLEKSRLLSDRFSAERPKGSFSTLEIQRTEQGDSAMYLCASSGSWTGAGYGYTFGSGTRLTVV.

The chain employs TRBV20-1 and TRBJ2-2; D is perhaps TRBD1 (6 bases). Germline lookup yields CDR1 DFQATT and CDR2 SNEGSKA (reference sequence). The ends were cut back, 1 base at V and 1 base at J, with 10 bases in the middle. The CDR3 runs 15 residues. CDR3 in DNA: TGCAGTGCTAGAGCCGGGACACAGAACACCGGGGAGCTGTTTTTT. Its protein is CSARAGTQNTGELFF.

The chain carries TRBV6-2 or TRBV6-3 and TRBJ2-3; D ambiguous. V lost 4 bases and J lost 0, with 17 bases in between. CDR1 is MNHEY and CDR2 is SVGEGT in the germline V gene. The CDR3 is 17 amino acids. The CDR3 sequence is CASSLAAKDRSTDTQYF. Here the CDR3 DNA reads TGTGCCAGCAGTTTGGCCGCCAAGGACCGAAGCACAGATACGCAGTATTTT.

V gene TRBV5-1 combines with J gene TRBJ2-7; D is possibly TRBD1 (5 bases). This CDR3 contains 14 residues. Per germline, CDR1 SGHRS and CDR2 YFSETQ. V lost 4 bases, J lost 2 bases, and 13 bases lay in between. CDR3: CASSLSHRTYEQYF. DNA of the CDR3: TGCGCCAGCAGCCTATCCCACAGGACCTACGAGCAGTACTTC.

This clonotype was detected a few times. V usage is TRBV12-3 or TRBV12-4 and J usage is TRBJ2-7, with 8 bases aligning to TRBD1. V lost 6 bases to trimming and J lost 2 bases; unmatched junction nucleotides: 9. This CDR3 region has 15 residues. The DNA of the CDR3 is TGTGCCAGCAGCCGAATACAGGGGGGCCCCTACGAGCAGTACTTC. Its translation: CASSRIQGGPYEQYF.

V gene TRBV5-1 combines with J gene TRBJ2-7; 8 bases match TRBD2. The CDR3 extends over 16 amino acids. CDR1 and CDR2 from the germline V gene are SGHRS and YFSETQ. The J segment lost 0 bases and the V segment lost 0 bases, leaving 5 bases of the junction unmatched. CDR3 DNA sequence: TGCGCCAGCAGCTTGGATGGCGGGGGGCTCTCCTACGAGCAGTACTTC. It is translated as CASSLDGGGLSYEQYF.